This TCR beta chain was sequenced for a study of cytomegalovirus exposure and HLA in healthy donors. Study-level findings and limits: Rare sequences made up most TCRs, while some public TCRs were found in many donors. Reports described diagnosis of cytomegalovirus status by the classifier as highly specific and sensitive. As a later analysis revealed, most CMV-associated TCR beta chains appeared HLA-restricted.

Trimming left V 6 bases short and J 5 bases short, with 16 bases between. The CDR3 length is 15 residues. Germline CDR1 and CDR2: SNHLY and FYNNEI. There were likely unrecorded immune exposures, though donors were nominally healthy when sampled. The PCR had 60 Vbeta and 13 Jbeta primers. Some clones are missing from TCRdb's copy, which holds only in-frame ones; the method was immunoSEQ multiplex PCR. The data include about 120,000 clones; the top ten clones carry 1.5% to 2%. A remark on this clone: Its specificity is unknown.

The material sequenced was PBMCs. The chain joins TRBV2 to TRBJ2-2; D is possibly TRBD2 (5 bases). This sequence was found in a woman aged 40 to 50 in good health and CMV-seropositive. The CDR3 DNA is TGTGCCAGCAGAGTAGCGTCCGGGCCAACCGGGGAGCTGTTTTTT. Translating gives CASRVASGPTGELFF. Filled out from reference TRBV2 and TRBJ2-2, the complete variable domain reads EPEVTQTPSHQVTQMGQEVILRCVPISNHLYFYWYRQILGQKVEFLVSFYNNEISEKSEIFDDQFSVERPDGSNFTLKIRSTKLEDSAMYFCASRVASGPTGELFFGEGSRLTVL.